This is a list of T cell receptor beta chains from one sample in a study of T cells in Graves' hyperthyroidism and ophthalmopathy. TCRdb re-analysed the multiplex PCR reads in MiXCR, keeping a single row per CDR3 protein. The sample has more than 550,000 distinct CDR3 sequences; 40% to 55% are singletons. Sequencing was performed on peripheral blood or thyroid tissue (not recorded which). The receptors stem from an adult man with Graves' disease, either hyperthyroidism or ophthalmopathy (not recorded which). Both conserved end residues are part of each CDR3. A D gene is named only where the DNA matches it firmly. The size of a clone is reported for some rows only, either as once, few or many, or as a class for expanded clones.

V gene,D gene,J gene,clone size,CDR3 DNA,CDR3 protein
TRBV7-9,TRBD1,TRBJ2-7,many,TGTGCCAGCAGCGAGGACAGGGCGAACGACGAGCAGTACTTC,CASSEDRANDEQYF
TRBV29-1,-,TRBJ2-5,many,TGCAGCCCGAGAACCCTTGCGGCTGGGGAGACCCAGTACTTC,CSPRTLAAGETQYF
TRBV4-1,TRBD1,TRBJ1-2,-,TGCGCCAGCAGCCAAGCGAGGACAGGGCAATATGGCTACACCTTC,CASSQARTGQYGYTF
TRBV5-1,-,TRBJ1-1,-,TGTGCCAGCAGCTATTCACAGGGCTTTCAACCCATGAACACTGAAGCTTTCTTT,CASSYSQGFQPMNTEAFF
TRBV20-1,-,TRBJ1-1,-,TGCAGTGCTAGTTGGAACTCTCCAGGGATGAACACTGAAGCTTTCTTT,CSASWNSPGMNTEAFF
TRBV7-8,TRBD1,TRBJ2-2,few,TGTGCCAGCAGTACCCGGGACAGATACACCGGGGAGCTGTTTTTT,CASSTRDRYTGELFF
TRBV29-1,-,TRBJ1-2,many,TGCAGCGTTGAGCCCGGCAATGAAGCCGGCTACACCTTC,CSVEPGNEAGYTF
TRBV7-9,-,TRBJ1-1,few,TGTGCCAGCAGCTTATGGGCAGCTGAAGCTTTCTTT,CASSLWAAEAFF
TRBV12-3/TRBV12-4,-,TRBJ1-6,few,TGTGCCAGCAGCTTTGAGAGGGGGACGACACCCCTCCACTTT,CASSFERGTTPLHF
TRBV15,TRBD1,TRBJ1-5,many,TGTGCCACCAGCGGGACAGCAGGCAATCAGCCCCAGCATTTT,CATSGTAGNQPQHF
TRBV7-2,TRBD1,TRBJ1-5,many,TGTGCCAGCAGCTTAGCACAGGGGCCAGGGCAGCCCCAGCATTTT,CASSLAQGPGQPQHF
TRBV24-1,TRBD2,TRBJ2-7,many,TGTGCCACCAGTGATTCATGGACTAGCGGGGCAAACGAGCAGTACTTC,CATSDSWTSGANEQYF
TRBV7-3,-,TRBJ2-2,-,TGTGCCAGCAGCTTCACTGAAGGGCCCACCGGGGAGCTGTTTTTT,CASSFTEGPTGELFF
TRBV29-1,-,TRBJ2-7,-,TGCAGCGTCTTGGCTCGGGGCTACGAGCAGTACTTC,CSVLARGYEQYF
TRBV25-1,-,TRBJ1-5,-,TGTGCCAGCAGCTTAGGAAGTGGGGATAGTCAGCCCCAGCATTTT,CASSLGSGDSQPQHF
TRBV7-2,TRBD1,TRBJ1-3,many,TGTGCCAGCAGCTCCATGACCGGGACAGGTCCACCCAGCATATATTTT,CASSSMTGTGPPSIYF
TRBV28,-,TRBJ1-6,-,TGTGCCAGCAACATCCAGGGGATGGATTCACCCCTCCACTTT,CASNIQGMDSPLHF
TRBV10-3,-,TRBJ1-1,-,TGTGCCATCAGTACAGGAAGGCTACTTGAAGCTTTCTTT,CAISTGRLLEAFF
TRBV29-1,-,TRBJ1-4,once,TGCAGCGGGAAGGTAGGCCATCTAGGAAAACTGTTTTTT,CSGKVGHLGKLFF
TRBV9,-,TRBJ1-5,-,TGTGCCAGCAGCGTAGATGCAGGTTTTACCAATCAGCCCCAGCATTTT,CASSVDAGFTNQPQHF
TRBV7-2,TRBD2,TRBJ2-7,-,TGTGCCAGCAACCCGACAGGAACTAGCGGGGAGCAGTACTTC,CASNPTGTSGEQYF
TRBV9,-,TRBJ2-7,-,TGTGCCAGCAGCCCCAGCGGGTACAGCTCCTACGAGCAGTACTTC,CASSPSGYSSYEQYF
TRBV10-2,-,TRBJ1-4,-,TGTGCCAGCAGCCAAGATAGTCCGGCCGAAAAACTGTTTTTT,CASSQDSPAEKLFF
TRBV10-3,-,TRBJ1-2,once,TGTGCCATCAGTGAGCCCGGGAGTGGTGGCTACACCTTC,CAISEPGSGGYTF
TRBV20-1,TRBD1,TRBJ2-7,-,TGCAGTGCTAGAGGGGGACAGGGGATGTACGAGCAGTACTTC,CSARGGQGMYEQYF
TRBV2,TRBD1,TRBJ2-7,many,TGTGCCAGCACTGGACAGGGGAATACCTACGAGCAGTACTTC,CASTGQGNTYEQYF
TRBV29-1,TRBD1,TRBJ1-2,-,TGCAGCGCGACACGAGGGGGCTTACATGGCTACACCTTC,CSATRGGLHGYTF
TRBV7-2,-,TRBJ2-7,once,TGCGCCAGCAGCCAGGACGCCCTTGGATTAACCTACGAGCAGTACTTC,CASSQDALGLTYEQYF
TRBV7-8,-,TRBJ1-5,once,TGTGCCAGCAGCTTAGTGTCCGGGGACGGGAGCAATCAGCCCCAGCATTTT,CASSLVSGDGSNQPQHF
TRBV15,-,TRBJ1-6,-,TGTGCCATCGCGAACGGGCTCGGTTCACCCCTCCACTTT,CAIANGLGSPLHF
TRBV19,TRBD1,TRBJ1-2,many,TGTGCCAGTAGTTCACAGGGGGCGCGGGGCTACACCTTC,CASSSQGARGYTF
TRBV7-6,-,TRBJ1-1,-,TGTGCCAGCAGCTTACACCCAGGCGGGGAGGCTGAAGCTTTCTTT,CASSLHPGGEAEAFF
TRBV7-6,-,TRBJ1-6,-,TGTGCCAGCAGTTGGGAGGGTACGGGTAATTCACCCCTCCACTTT,CASSWEGTGNSPLHF
TRBV6-5,-,TRBJ1-5,-,TGTGCCAGCAGTGAGTGGCGCAATCAGCCCCAGCATTTT,CASSEWRNQPQHF
TRBV10-1,TRBD2,TRBJ2-7,many,TGCGCCAGCAGTGACCTAGCGGGAATAGGCGAGCAGTACTTC,CASSDLAGIGEQYF
TRBV20-1,-,TRBJ2-7,-,TGCAGTGCTAGCCCCGGGGCCGAGCAGTACTTC,CSASPGAEQYF
TRBV7-6,-,TRBJ1-2,many,TGTGCCAGCAGCCCTCCAGCTAACTATGGCTACACCTTC,CASSPPANYGYTF
TRBV20-1,TRBD1,TRBJ1-1,-,TGCAGTGCTAGGGTCGGGACAGGGAAGGGTGAAGCTTTCTTT,CSARVGTGKGEAFF
TRBV24-1,-,TRBJ1-5,many,TGTGCCACCAGTGATGACAGCAATCAGCCCCAGCATTTT,CATSDDSNQPQHF
TRBV5-1,-,TRBJ2-7,-,TGCGCCAGCGCCTCGGACAATACCTTC,CASASDNTF
TRBV7-8,TRBD2,TRBJ2-5,-,TGTGCCAGCAGCTTAGCGCTGGCGGGGGTACGGGAGACCCAGTACTTC,CASSLALAGVRETQYF
TRBV6-5,-,TRBJ2-5,few,TGTGCCAGCAGTGAAGCGCGGGGCGGCACACGGGAGACCCAGTACTTC,CASSEARGGTRETQYF
TRBV29-1,-,TRBJ2-7,-,TGCAGCCTCGGGGCCAGCTACGAGCAGTACTTC,CSLGASYEQYF
TRBV19,-,TRBJ1-1,few,TGTGCCAGTAATCTTGGAGGGACCGCCGCTGAAGCTTTCTTT,CASNLGGTAAEAFF